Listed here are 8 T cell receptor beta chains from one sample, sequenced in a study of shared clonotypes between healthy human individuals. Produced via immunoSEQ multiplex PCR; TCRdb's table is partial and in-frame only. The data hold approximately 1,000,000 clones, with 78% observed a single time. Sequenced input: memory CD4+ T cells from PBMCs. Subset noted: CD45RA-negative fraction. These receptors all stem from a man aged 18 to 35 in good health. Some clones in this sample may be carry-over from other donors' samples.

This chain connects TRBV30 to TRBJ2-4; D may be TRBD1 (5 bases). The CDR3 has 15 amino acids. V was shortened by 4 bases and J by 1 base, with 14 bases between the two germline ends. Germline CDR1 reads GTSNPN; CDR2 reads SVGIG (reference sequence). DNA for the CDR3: TGTGCCTGGAAGGTAGGGGTGGGGGCCAAAAACATTCAGTACTTC. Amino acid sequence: CAWKVGVGAKNIQYF.

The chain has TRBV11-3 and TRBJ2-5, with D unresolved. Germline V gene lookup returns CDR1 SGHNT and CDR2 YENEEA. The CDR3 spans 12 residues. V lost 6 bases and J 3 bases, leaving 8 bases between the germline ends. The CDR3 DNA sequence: TGTGCCAGCAGGCGACTGGAAGAGACCCAGTACTTC. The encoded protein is CASRRLEETQYF.

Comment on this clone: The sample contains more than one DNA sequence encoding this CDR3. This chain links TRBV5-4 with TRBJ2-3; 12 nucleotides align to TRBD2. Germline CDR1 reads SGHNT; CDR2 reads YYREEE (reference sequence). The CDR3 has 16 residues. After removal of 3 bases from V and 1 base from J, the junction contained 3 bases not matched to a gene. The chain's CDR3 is CASSSRLAGGTDTQYF. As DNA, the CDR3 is TGTGCCAGCAGCTCCAGACTAGCGGGAGGCACAGATACGCAGTATTTT.

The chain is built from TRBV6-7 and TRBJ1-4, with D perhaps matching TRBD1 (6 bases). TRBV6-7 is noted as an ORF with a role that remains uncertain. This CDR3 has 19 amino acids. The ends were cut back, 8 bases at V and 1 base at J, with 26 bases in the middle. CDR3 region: CASWDRDTQKLGTNEKLFF. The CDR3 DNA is TGTGCCAGCTGGGACCGGGACACGCAAAAACTGGGAACTAATGAAAAACTGTTTTTT.

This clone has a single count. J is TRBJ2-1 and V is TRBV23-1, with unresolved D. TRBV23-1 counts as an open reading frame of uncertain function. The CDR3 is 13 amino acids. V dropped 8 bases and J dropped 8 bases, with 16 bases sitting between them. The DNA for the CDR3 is TGCGCCAGCGTGGCACAACGAGGCGATGAGCAGTTCTTC. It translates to CASVAQRGDEQFF.

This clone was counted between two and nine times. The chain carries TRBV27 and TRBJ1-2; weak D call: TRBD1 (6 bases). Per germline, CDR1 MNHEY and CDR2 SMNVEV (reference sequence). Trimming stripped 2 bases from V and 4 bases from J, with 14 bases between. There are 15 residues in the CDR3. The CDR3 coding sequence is TGTGCCAGCAGTTTAACAGGGCTAAGTGGCTATGGCTACACCTTC. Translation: CASSLTGLSGYGYTF.

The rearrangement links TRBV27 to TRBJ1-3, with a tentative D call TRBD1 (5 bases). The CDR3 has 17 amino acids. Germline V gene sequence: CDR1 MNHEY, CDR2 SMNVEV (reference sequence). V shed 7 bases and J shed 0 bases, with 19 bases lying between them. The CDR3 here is CASTTLAGVLSGNTIYF. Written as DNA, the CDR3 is TGTGCCAGCACAACCCTAGCGGGGGTGCTCTCTGGAAACACCATATATTTT.

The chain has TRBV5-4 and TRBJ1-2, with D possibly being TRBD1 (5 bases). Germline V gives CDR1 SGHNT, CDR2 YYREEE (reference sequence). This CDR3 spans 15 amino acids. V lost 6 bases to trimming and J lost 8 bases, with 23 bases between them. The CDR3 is CASTLNRRQGQGYTF. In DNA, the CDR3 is TGTGCCAGCACCCTAAACCGCCGGCAGGGTCAGGGCTACACCTTC.